This TCR beta chain was captured by sequencing in a study of CD8+CD57+ T cells in acquired aplastic anemia. Study in general: When averaged, DNA from sorted CD4+ and CD8+ cells came to 2.5 to 4 ug. Study-level findings and limits: A set of around 30 CD8+ CDR3 sequences was shared between patients and controls, and these sequences appeared highly expressed in patients. The CD8+ Simpson's diversity of patients and controls was not significantly different.

The germline CDR1 and CDR2 sequences are SNHLY and FYNNEI. V shed 7 bases and J shed 0 bases, with 9 bases lying between them. The CDR3 loop spans 13 amino acids. Sequencing was done on patients that had shown CD8+CD57+ cell expansion by flow cytometry. Patients uniformly had severe acquired aplastic anemia. Genomic DNA was employed as the template in profiling TCR beta VDJ and CDR3. Each CDR3 protein is one row after TCRdb ran MiXCR on the reads. The sample holds 200,000 to 300,000 distinct CDR3 sequences, less than 85% seen once. Comments on this clonotype: What it binds is unknown.

The sequenced sample consisted of sorted CD4+, CD8+, or CD8+CD57+ T cells (not recorded which) from PBMCs. The V gene is TRBV2, the J gene TRBJ1-1, with D perhaps matching TRBD1 (5 bases). The sequence came from a human donor with aplastic anemia. This chain's CDR3 is CASKDTLNTEAFF. The DNA for the CDR3 is TGTGCCAGCAAGGACACCCTGAACACTGAAGCTTTCTTT. Full variable domain (remainder filled in from reference TRBV2 and TRBJ1-1): EPEVTQTPSHQVTQMGQEVILRCVPISNHLYFYWYRQILGQKVEFLVSFYNNEISEKSEIFDDQFSVERPDGSNFTLKIRSTKLEDSAMYFCASKDTLNTEAFFGQGTRLTVV.